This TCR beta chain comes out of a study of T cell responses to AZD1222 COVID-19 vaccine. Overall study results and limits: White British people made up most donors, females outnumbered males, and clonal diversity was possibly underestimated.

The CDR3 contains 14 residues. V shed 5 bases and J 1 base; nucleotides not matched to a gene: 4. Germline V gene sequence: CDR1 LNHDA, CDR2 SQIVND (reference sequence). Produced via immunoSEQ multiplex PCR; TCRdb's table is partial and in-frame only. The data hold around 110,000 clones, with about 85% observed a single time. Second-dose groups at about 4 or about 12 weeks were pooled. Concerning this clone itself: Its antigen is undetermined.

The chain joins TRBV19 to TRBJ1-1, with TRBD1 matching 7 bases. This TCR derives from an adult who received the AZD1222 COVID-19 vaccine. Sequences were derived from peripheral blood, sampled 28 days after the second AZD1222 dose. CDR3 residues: CASSQGTANTEAFF. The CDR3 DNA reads TGTGCCAGTAGTCAAGGGACAGCGAACACTGAAGCTTTCTTT.